This T cell receptor beta chain was identified in a study of beta chain features in type 1 diabetes. Study summary: Age, gender, cell numbers and subset yield matched between patients and controls. Study-wide results and limits: Type 1 diabetes patients had moderately but significantly shorter TCRB CDR3s in all four CD4+ subsets. A definitive answer on HLA type influencing TCRB rearrangement was not reached here. Insertions at VDJ junctions were less frequent in type 1 diabetes patients. These patients also deleted more nucleotides at the same junctions.

The CDR3 totals 18 residues. Looked up from germline, CDR1 is SGHRS and CDR2 is YFSETQ. V was pared by 4 bases and J by 0 bases, with 15 bases of the junction left unmatched. Expressed TCRB transcripts were sequenced, since all the RNA that had been isolated was reverse transcribed. Method: immunoSEQ multiplex PCR; TCRdb's copy keeps in-frame clones and lacks some. Among 95,000 to 150,000 clones listed, over 15% were seen once. As concerns this clone: Its cognate antigen is unknown.

The sequencing input was central memory CD4+ T cells from blood. This chain links TRBV5-1 with TRBJ1-2; 7 positions agree with TRBD1. The sequence was collected from a man aged 25 to 45 with type 1 diabetes. CDR3 protein: CASSVGPSRQGTNYGYTF. CDR3 in DNA: TGCGCCAGCAGCGTTGGGCCCTCAAGACAGGGCACTAACTATGGCTACACCTTC. The variable domain in full, completed from reference TRBV5-1 and TRBJ1-2, reads KAGVTQTPRYLIKTRGQQVTLSCSPISGHRSVSWYQQTPGQGLQFLFEYFSETQRNKGNFPGRFSGRQFSNSRSEMNVSTLELGDSALYLCASSVGPSRQGTNYGYTFGSGTRLTVV.